This T cell receptor (beta chain) is from a study of shared clonotypes between healthy human individuals. Per the study methods: Junction-only immunoSEQ sequences carried no quality scores, so filtering differed. The table came from immunoSEQ multiplex PCR; TCRdb's copy has only in-frame clones and leaves some out. The D gene and trimming were derived from the DNA, and the V and J assignments and clone size from that table. The table has hundreds of thousands of clones, around 96% seen once. General study findings and limits: A small donor pool kept down the genetic and exposure-history diversity that was represented.

With respect to this clone: What it binds is unknown.

The CDR3 extends over 16 amino acids. Germline V lookup: CDR1 SGHRS, CDR2 YFSETQ. Unmatched junction bases numbered 3, after V lost 4 bases and J lost 1 base. Sequenced: naive CD4+ T cells sorted from blood. Specified subset: CD45RA+ positively selected. V usage is TRBV5-1 and J usage is TRBJ2-2; 11 positions match TRBD2. The clonotype was recovered from a woman in her thirties in good health. CDR3 coding DNA: TGCGCCAGCAGCAAAACTAGCGGGGGGAACACCGGGGAGCTGTTTTTT. It translates to CASSKTSGGNTGELFF.